This T cell receptor (beta chain) was sequenced during a study of CD8+ T cells in alopecia areata. Study summary: The study gave treated patients oral tofacitinib at 5 to 10 mg twice daily.

The study, taken as a whole, reports: Possibly because of HLA-related factors, TCR sharing was less clear across patients than in mice. In lesional scalp, particularly from alopecia totalis/universalis, clonality was higher than in normal scalp. Scalp data also include sequences from resident alphabeta T cells of normal skin.

The study team obtained lesional scalp punch biopsies and peripheral blood from alopecia areata patients. Extraction of RNA preceded its reverse transcription into cDNA, which served as the sequencing template. Sequencing was performed with immunoSEQ multiplex PCR; in TCRdb, only in-frame clones are kept and a portion is missing. In the table there are about 12,000 clones, approximately 65% of which are singletons. Worth noting for this clone: Its antigen remains unidentified.

V was clipped by 5 bases and J by 7 bases; unmatched bases: 15. The CDR3 runs 18 residues. Germline CDR1 reads SGHVS; CDR2 reads FQNEAQ. The rearrangement joins TRBV7-8 to TRBJ2-1; the match to TRBD2 covers 12 bases. Sequencing was done on a sample of skin. This receptor was taken from a human donor with alopecia areata. The CDR3: CASSLPLRLAGVRNEQFF. In DNA form, the CDR3 reads TGTGCCAGCAGCCTCCCCCTCCGACTAGCGGGAGTTCGGAATGAGCAGTTCTTC.